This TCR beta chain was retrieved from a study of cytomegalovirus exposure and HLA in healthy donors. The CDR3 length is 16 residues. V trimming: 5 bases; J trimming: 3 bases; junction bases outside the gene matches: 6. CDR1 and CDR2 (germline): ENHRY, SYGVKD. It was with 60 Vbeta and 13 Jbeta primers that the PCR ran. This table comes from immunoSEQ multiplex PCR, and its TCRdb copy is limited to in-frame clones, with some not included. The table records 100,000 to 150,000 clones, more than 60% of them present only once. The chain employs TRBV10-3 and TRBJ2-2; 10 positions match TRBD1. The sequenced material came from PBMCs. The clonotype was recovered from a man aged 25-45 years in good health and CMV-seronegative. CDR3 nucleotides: TGTGCCATCAGTCAGACGGGACAGGGGCACACCGGGGAGCTGTTTTTT. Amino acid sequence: CAISQTGQGHTGELFF.